Listed below are T cell receptor beta chains from one sample, sequenced in a study of early T cells in non-severe SARS-CoV-2 infection. TCRdb processed the 5' RACE reads anew with MiXCR; each CDR3 protein has one entry. This table has some 76,000 distinct CDR3 sequences, approximately 14% appearing once. Sequenced material: whole blood. Receptors originate from an adult who was a healthcare worker with PCR-confirmed SARS-CoV-2 infection or an uninfected control (not recorded which). Each CDR3 is given with its conserved first and last residue. Fields, in order: D gene, V gene, J gene, clone size, CDR3 protein, CDR3 DNA. A D gene is named only where the DNA matches it firmly. Part of the rows lack a size; the others show once, few, many or a class for expanded clones.

TRBD1,TRBV12-3/TRBV12-4,TRBJ2-2,.,CASSFGTANTGELFF,TGTGCCAGCAGTTTCGGGACAGCGAACACCGGGGAGCTGTTTTTT
.,TRBV2,TRBJ2-7,many,CASSEEYEQYF,TGTGCCAGCAGTGAGGAATACGAGCAGTACTTC
.,TRBV27,TRBJ2-2,few,CASSYQITTGELFF,TGTGCCAGCAGTTATCAAATAACCACCGGGGAGCTGTTTTTT
TRBD1,TRBV9,TRBJ2-1,.,CASSVSGQGVNEQFF,TGTGCCAGCAGCGTATCTGGACAGGGGGTCAATGAGCAGTTCTTC
.,TRBV11-2,TRBJ1-1,.,CASSLAGGSEAFF,TGTGCCAGCAGCCTAGCTGGGGGGTCCGAAGCTTTCTTT
.,TRBV20-1,TRBJ1-6,many,CSALDRSSYNSPLHF,TGCAGTGCTTTAGACAGGAGCTCCTATAATTCACCCCTCCACTTT
.,TRBV12-3/TRBV12-4,TRBJ2-7,many,CASSLVESSYEQYF,TGTGCCAGCAGTTTGGTTGAGAGCTCCTACGAGCAGTACTTC
.,TRBV3-1,TRBJ1-2,many,CASSQGLDYGYTF,TGTGCCAGCAGCCAAGGCCTGGACTATGGCTACACCTTC
.,TRBV9,TRBJ1-2,.,CASSLYGGYTF,TGTGCCAGCAGTCTTTACGGTGGCTACACCTTC
.,TRBV27,TRBJ1-5,.,CASSSWNQPQHF,TGTGCCAGCAGTTCTTGGAATCAGCCCCAGCATTTT
.,TRBV2,TRBJ1-6,few,CASSPIQGRDSPLHF,TGTGCCAGCAGTCCCATCCAGGGTCGGGATTCACCCCTCCACTTT
.,TRBV18,TRBJ2-1,many,CASSPPIGRGDSYNEQFF,TGTGCCAGCTCACCACCGATTGGGAGGGGGGACTCCTACAATGAGCAGTTCTTC
TRBD2,TRBV20-1,TRBJ2-7,.,CSARDRLRLAGEDEQYF,TGCAGTGCTAGAGATCGCCTAAGACTAGCGGGGGAGGACGAGCAGTACTTC
.,TRBV2,TRBJ1-6,few,CASADQAPPSPLHF,TGTGCCAGCGCGGATCAGGCTCCCCCTTCACCCCTCCACTTT
TRBD1,TRBV30,TRBJ1-6,.,CAWVPWDRDNSPLHF,TGTGCCTGGGTGCCTTGGGACAGGGATAATTCACCCCTCCACTTT
.,TRBV27,TRBJ1-1,many,CASRTMNTEAFF,TGTGCCAGCAGAACAATGAACACTGAAGCTTTCTTT
.,TRBV3-1,TRBJ2-1,many,CASSQDLGSHNEQFF,TGTGCCAGCAGCCAAGATTTGGGGAGCCACAATGAGCAGTTCTTC
.,TRBV5-5,TRBJ1-6,.,CASSGGADSPLHF,TGTGCCAGCAGCGGCGGGGCGGATTCACCCCTCCACTTT
TRBD2,TRBV5-1,TRBJ2-1,.,CASSSGLERNEQFF,TGCGCCAGCAGCTCAGGACTAGAGAGGAATGAGCAGTTCTTC
.,TRBV30,TRBJ1-2,few,CAWSVRSGAAGHTF,TGTGCCTGGAGTGTAAGGTCGGGGGCAGCTGGCCACACCTTC
.,TRBV29-1,TRBJ2-1,many,CSVEGTPSYNEQFF,TGCAGCGTTGAAGGGACACCTTCCTACAATGAGCAGTTCTTC
.,TRBV12-3/TRBV12-4,TRBJ2-1,many,CASSRRGPEYNEQFF,TGTGCCAGCAGCAGACGGGGGCCAGAGTACAATGAGCAGTTCTTC
TRBD1,TRBV19,TRBJ2-6,few,CASSTETGNEFSGANVLTF,TGTGCCAGTAGTACCGAGACAGGGAATGAGTTTTCTGGGGCCAACGTCCTGACTTTC
.,TRBV7-9,TRBJ1-2,.,CASSAGDGYTF,TGTGCCAGCAGCGCAGGGGATGGCTACACCTTC
.,TRBV6-1,TRBJ1-1,.,CASSESAGYTEAFF,TGTGCCAGCAGTGAATCTGCAGGATACACTGAAGCTTTCTTT
TRBD1,TRBV11-3,TRBJ1-1,.,CASSSTGQGAAFF,TGTGCCAGCAGCTCGACGGGACAGGGAGCGGCTTTCTTT
TRBD1,TRBV5-6,TRBJ2-2,.,CASSSGTGRAGELFF,TGTGCCAGCAGCAGCGGGACAGGGAGGGCCGGGGAGCTGTTTTTT
.,TRBV7-9,TRBJ1-4,.,CASSLQSSATNEKLFF,TGTGCCAGCAGCTTACAGAGTTCCGCAACTAATGAAAAACTGTTTTTT
.,TRBV20-1,TRBJ2-5,.,CSAYSGRGGETQYF,TGCAGTGCTTACTCGGGACGCGGAGGGGAGACCCAGTACTTC
.,TRBV28,TRBJ1-5,.,CASTAQRGQPQHF,TGTGCCAGCACGGCGCAGAGGGGACAGCCCCAGCATTTT
.,TRBV6-6,TRBJ2-1,few,CASSYSGMINEQFF,TGTGCCAGCAGTTATTCAGGGATGATAAATGAGCAGTTCTTC
.,TRBV11-2,TRBJ2-5,many,CASSPALFMETQYF,TGTGCCAGCAGCCCGGCCCTTTTTATGGAGACCCAGTACTTC
.,TRBV6-1,TRBJ2-7,few,CASSTYRAPEPYEQYF,TGTGCCAGCAGTACCTACAGGGCCCCCGAGCCCTACGAGCAGTACTTC
TRBD1,TRBV20-1,TRBJ2-3,many,CSAQETGGRDTQYF,TGCAGTGCCCAGGAGACAGGGGGCAGAGATACGCAGTATTTT
TRBD2,TRBV7-3,TRBJ2-3,.,CASSSNPGLETDTQYF,TGTGCCAGCAGCTCGAACCCGGGACTAGAGACAGATACGCAGTATTTT
TRBD1,TRBV25-1,TRBJ2-7,many,CASSAPTGSEQYF,TGTGCCAGCAGTGCCCCGACAGGGAGCGAGCAGTACTTC
.,TRBV6-2/TRBV6-3,TRBJ2-4,few,CASSYSRVRTKNIQYF,TGTGCCAGCAGTTACTCGAGAGTTAGGACCAAAAACATTCAGTACTTC
.,TRBV29-1,TRBJ2-7,.,CSVVGREQYF,TGCAGCGTTGTGGGGCGTGAGCAGTACTTC
.,TRBV10-2,TRBJ1-6,.,CASSETGVIWNSPLHF,TGCGCCAGCAGTGAGACGGGCGTCATTTGGAATTCACCCCTCCACTTT
.,TRBV7-8,TRBJ1-1,.,CASSLRDTTEAFF,TGTGCCAGCAGCTTACGGGACACCACTGAAGCTTTCTTT
.,TRBV4-2,TRBJ2-3,few,CASSQGPADTQYF,TGTGCCAGCAGCCAAGGCCCCGCAGATACGCAGTATTTT
.,TRBV20-1,TRBJ1-5,few,CSARDLTGDSNQPQHF,TGCAGTGCTAGAGATCTGACAGGCGATAGCAATCAGCCCCAGCATTTT
.,TRBV5-1,TRBJ2-6,.,CASSSFGGQPSGANVLTF,TGCGCCAGCAGCTCCTTCGGGGGACAGCCATCTGGGGCCAACGTCCTGACTTTC
.,TRBV12-3/TRBV12-4,TRBJ1-6,.,CASSPGWGPNSPLHF,TGTGCCAGCAGCCCCGGTTGGGGACCGAATTCACCCCTCCACTTT
.,TRBV7-8,TRBJ2-3,few,CASSFSAGSLDTQYF,TGTGCCAGCAGCTTTAGCGCCGGGTCCCTAGATACGCAGTATTTT
.,TRBV11-2,TRBJ2-5,few,CASSFGWGETQYF,TGTGCCAGCAGCTTCGGGTGGGGAGAGACCCAGTACTTC
TRBD1,TRBV10-3,TRBJ1-1,many,CAIKRDRDGTEAFF,TGTGCCATCAAAAGGGACAGGGATGGCACTGAAGCTTTCTTT
.,TRBV16,TRBJ2-1,few,CASSPSGEQFF,TGTGCCAGCAGCCCGAGCGGTGAGCAGTTCTTC
.,TRBV3-1,TRBJ1-1,.,CASSQGPGEFGYAFF,TGTGCCAGCAGCCAAGGTCCAGGGGAGTTCGGGTATGCTTTCTTT
.,TRBV6-2/TRBV6-3,TRBJ2-5,many,CASSPGTEEETQYF,TGTGCCAGCAGTCCCGGGACGGAGGAAGAGACCCAGTACTTC
.,TRBV18,TRBJ1-3,few,CASSPATGSRGNTIYF,TGTGCCAGCTCACCCGCGACAGGCTCGAGGGGAAACACCATATATTTT